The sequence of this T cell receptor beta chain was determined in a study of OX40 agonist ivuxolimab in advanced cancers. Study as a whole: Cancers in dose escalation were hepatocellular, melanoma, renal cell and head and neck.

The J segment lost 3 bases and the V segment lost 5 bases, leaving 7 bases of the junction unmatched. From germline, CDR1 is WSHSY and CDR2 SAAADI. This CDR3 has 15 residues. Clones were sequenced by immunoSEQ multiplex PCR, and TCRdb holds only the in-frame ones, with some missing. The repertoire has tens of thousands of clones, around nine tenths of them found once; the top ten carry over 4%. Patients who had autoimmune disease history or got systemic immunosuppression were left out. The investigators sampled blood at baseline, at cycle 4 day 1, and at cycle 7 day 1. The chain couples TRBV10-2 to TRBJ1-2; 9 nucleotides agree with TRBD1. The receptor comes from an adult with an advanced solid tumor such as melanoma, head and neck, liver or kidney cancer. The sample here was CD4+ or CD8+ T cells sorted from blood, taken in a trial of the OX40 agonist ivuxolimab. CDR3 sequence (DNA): TGCGCCAGCAGTACTACCGGGACAGGGTACTATGGCTACACCTTC. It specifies CASSTTGTGYYGYTF.